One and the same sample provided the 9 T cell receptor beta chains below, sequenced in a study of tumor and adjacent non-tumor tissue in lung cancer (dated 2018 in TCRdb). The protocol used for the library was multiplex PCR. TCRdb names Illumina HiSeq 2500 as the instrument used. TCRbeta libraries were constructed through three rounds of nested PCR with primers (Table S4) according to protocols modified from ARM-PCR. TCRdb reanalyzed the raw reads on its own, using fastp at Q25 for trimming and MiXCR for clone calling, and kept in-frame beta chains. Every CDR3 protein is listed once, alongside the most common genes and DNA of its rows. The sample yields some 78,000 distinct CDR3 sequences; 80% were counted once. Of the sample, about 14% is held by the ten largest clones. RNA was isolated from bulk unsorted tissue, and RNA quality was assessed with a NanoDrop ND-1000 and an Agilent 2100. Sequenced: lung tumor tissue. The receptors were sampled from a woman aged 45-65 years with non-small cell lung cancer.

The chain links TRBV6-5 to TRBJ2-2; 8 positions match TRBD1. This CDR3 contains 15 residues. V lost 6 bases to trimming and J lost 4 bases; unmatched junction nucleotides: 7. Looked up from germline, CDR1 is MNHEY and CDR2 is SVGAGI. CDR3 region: CASRIRQGSTGELFF. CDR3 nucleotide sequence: TGTGCCAGCAGAATCAGACAGGGGTCCACCGGGGAGCTGTTTTTT.

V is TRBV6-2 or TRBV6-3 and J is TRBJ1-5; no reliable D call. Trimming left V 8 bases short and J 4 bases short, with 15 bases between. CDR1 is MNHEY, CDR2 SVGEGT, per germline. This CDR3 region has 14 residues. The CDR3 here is CASAKRIENQPQHF. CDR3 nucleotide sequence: TGTGCCAGCGCAAAGAGGATAGAGAATCAGCCCCAGCATTTT.

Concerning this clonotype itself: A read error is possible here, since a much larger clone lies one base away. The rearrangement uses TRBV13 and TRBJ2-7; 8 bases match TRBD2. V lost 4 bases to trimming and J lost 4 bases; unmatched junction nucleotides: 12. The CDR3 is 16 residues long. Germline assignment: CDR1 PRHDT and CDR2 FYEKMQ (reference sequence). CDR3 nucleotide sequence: TGTGCCAGCAGCTACTCATCGGGACTAGGACGATACGAGCAGTACTTC. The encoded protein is CASSYSSGLGRYEQYF.

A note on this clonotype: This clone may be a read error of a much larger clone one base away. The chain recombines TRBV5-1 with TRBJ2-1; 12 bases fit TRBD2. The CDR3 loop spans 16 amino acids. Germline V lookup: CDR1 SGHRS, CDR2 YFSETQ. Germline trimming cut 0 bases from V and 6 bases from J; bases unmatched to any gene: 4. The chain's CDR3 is CASSLETSGSPNEQFF. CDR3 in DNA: TGCGCCAGCAGCTTGGAGACTAGCGGGAGCCCCAATGAGCAGTTCTTC.

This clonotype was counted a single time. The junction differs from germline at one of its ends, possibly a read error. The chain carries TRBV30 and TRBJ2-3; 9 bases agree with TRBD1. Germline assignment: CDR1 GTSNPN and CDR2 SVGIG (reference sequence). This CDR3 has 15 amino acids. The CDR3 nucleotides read TGTGCCTTCTTGAGGGGGACAGGGATCAGAGATACGCAATATTTT. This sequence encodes CAFLRGTGIRDTQYF.

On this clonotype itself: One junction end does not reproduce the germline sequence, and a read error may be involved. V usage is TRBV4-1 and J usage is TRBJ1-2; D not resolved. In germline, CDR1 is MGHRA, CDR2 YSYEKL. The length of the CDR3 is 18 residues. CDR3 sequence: CASSQYVVESYPNCGYTF. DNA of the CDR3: TGCGCCAGCAGCCAATATGTGGTTGAGTCCTATCCTAACTGTGGCTACACCTTC.

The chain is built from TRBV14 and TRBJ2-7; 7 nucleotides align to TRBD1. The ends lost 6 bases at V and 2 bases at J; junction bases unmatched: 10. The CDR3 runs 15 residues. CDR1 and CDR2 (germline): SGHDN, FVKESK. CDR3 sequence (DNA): TGTGCCAGCAGTCAATATGTCAGGGGGACCTACGAGCAGTACTTC. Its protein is CASSQYVRGTYEQYF.

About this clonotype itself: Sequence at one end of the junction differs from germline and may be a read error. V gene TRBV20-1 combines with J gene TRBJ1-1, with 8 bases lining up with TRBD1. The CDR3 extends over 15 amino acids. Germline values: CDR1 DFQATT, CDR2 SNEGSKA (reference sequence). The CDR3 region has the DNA TGCAGTGCAAGGCCAGGGGGCCATTGTGGCACTGAAACTTTCTTT. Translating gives CSARPGGHCGTETFF.

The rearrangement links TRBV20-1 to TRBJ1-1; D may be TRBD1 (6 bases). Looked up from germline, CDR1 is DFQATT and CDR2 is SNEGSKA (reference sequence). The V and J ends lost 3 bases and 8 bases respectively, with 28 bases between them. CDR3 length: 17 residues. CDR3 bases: TGCAGTGCTAGTACTAATTTACAGGGTAGAAAAGGGGGAGAAGCTTTCTTT. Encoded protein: CSASTNLQGRKGGEAFF.